Listed here are 16 T cell receptor beta chains from one sample, sequenced in a study of blood T cells in healthy people across ages. A second PCR of roughly 7 to 11 cycles used a sample-barcoded 5' primer and a J-beta primer mix. TCRdb passed the 5' RACE reads through MiXCR, listing each CDR3 protein once. The sample holds about 1,600,000 distinct CDR3 sequences, around 42% seen once. Sequences were obtained from blood. Receptors originate from a woman aged 18-29 years in good health.

This clonotype appeared many times. The chain combines TRBV2 with TRBJ2-5; no reliable D call. The CDR3 runs to 12 residues. Germline lookup yields CDR1 SNHLY and CDR2 FYNNEI. V gave up 7 bases and J gave up 1 base, with 7 bases separating them. The CDR3 loop is CASTSLQETQYF. In DNA, the CDR3 is TGTGCCAGCACGTCTCTCCAAGAGACCCAGTACTTC.

V usage is TRBV12-3 or TRBV12-4 and J usage is TRBJ2-7, with D possibly matching TRBD2 (6 bases). V was cut by 8 bases and J by 4 bases, with 15 bases left in between. The CDR3 runs to 13 residues. As DNA, the CDR3 is TGTGCCAGCGGGTTCACTAGCAGTTACGAGCAGTACTTC. Protein: CASGFTSSYEQYF.

The chain employs TRBV4-1 and TRBJ2-5; D call uncertain. The CDR3 covers 13 residues. Germline V lookup: CDR1 MGHRA, CDR2 YSYEKL. Trimming took off 1 base at V and 5 bases at J, with 8 bases between the two ends. The CDR3 loop reads CASSQAGSETQYF. The CDR3 DNA follows: TGCGCCAGCAGCCAAGCTGGGTCCGAGACCCAGTACTTC.

The chain employs TRBV2 and TRBJ2-7, with 8 nucleotides matching TRBD1. Germline V gene data show CDR1 as SNHLY and CDR2 as FYNNEI. V trimming: 7 bases; J trimming: 7 bases; junction bases outside the gene matches: 12. This CDR3 has 14 residues. CDR3 DNA sequence: TGTGCCAGCAAGTCGACCGGGGACAGGCAGGAGCAGTACTTC. This codes for CASKSTGDRQEQYF.

This clonotype was seen a handful of times. CDR3 nucleotides: TGCGCCAGCAGCTTGGCCGAATCCCCGTTTGATCTGGCCTCCTACAATGAGCAGTTCTTC. Translation: CASSLAESPFDLASYNEQFF. The chain recombines TRBV5-1 with TRBJ2-1, with D unclear. The germline CDR1 and CDR2 sequences are SGHRS and YFSETQ. This CDR3 comprises 20 residues. The V and J ends lost 0 bases and 0 bases respectively, with 22 bases between them.

This sequence joins TRBV6-2 or TRBV6-3 and TRBJ1-1; D is unclear. Germline values: CDR1 MNHEY, CDR2 SVGEGT. The V and J ends lost 1 base and 5 bases respectively, with 11 bases between them. The CDR3 sequence is 14 residues long. For the CDR3, the DNA is TGTGCCAGCAGTTACTATGGTACCAGTACTGAAGCTTTCTTT. Amino acid sequence: CASSYYGTSTEAFF.

This chain connects TRBV5-1 to TRBJ2-7, with a tentative D call TRBD1 (6 bases). Per germline, CDR1 SGHRS and CDR2 YFSETQ. The ends were cut back, 4 bases at V and 0 bases at J, with 14 bases in the middle. This CDR3 has 15 residues. As DNA, the CDR3 is TGCGCCAGCAGCGCTTCAGGGGTGAGCTCCTACGAGCAGTACTTC. This sequence encodes CASSASGVSSYEQYF.

V and J are TRBV6-6 and TRBJ2-7; 7 nucleotides agree with TRBD1. Germline assignment: CDR1 MNHNY and CDR2 SVGAGI (reference sequence). The CDR3 covers 17 residues. V trimming: 4 bases; J trimming: 2 bases; junction bases outside the gene matches: 14. In nucleotides, the CDR3 is TGTGCCAGCAGTTGGGACCCGGGGACAGATACTACCTACGAGCAGTACTTC. Protein product: CASSWDPGTDTTYEQYF.

The chain is built from TRBV12-3 or TRBV12-4 and TRBJ2-1, with 10 bases aligning to TRBD1. The CDR3 is 16 residues long. After removal of 5 bases from V and 4 bases from J, the junction contained 8 bases not matched to a gene. CDR3 loop: CASSPSGTGDYNEQFF. The CDR3 region has the DNA TGTGCCAGCAGTCCCTCCGGGACAGGGGATTACAATGAGCAGTTCTTC.

The DNA for the CDR3 is TGTGCCAGCAGTTTTGGGGACCTCAACCAGGGAGATACGCAGTATTTT. Translated: CASSFGDLNQGDTQYF. This rearrangement joins TRBV12-3 or TRBV12-4 to TRBJ2-3; D may correspond to TRBD1 or TRBD2 (5 bases each). V lost 3 bases and J lost 5, with 18 bases in between. The CDR3 spans 16 residues.

This chain links TRBV25-1 with TRBJ1-6, with 9 positions matching TRBD1. The CDR3 is 15 residues long. Looked up from germline, CDR1 is MGHDK and CDR2 is SYGVNS. Trimming took 1 base from V and 7 from J; bases not matched to a gene: 2. CDR3 in amino acids: CASSELGQGNSPLHF. The CDR3 nucleotides read TGTGCCAGCAGTGAATTGGGACAGGGAAATTCACCCCTCCACTTT.

V usage is TRBV6-5 and J usage is TRBJ2-5, with D perhaps matching TRBD1 (6 bases). The CDR3 is 12 amino acids. Germline CDR1 is MNHEY and CDR2 is SVGAGI. The V gene lost 5 bases and the J gene lost 12 bases, with 16 bases spanning the gap. Here the CDR3 DNA reads TGTGCCAGCAGTGATACAGGGTCCGGGAAGTACTTC. Protein: CASSDTGSGKYF.

This clonotype was seen only a few times. This chain links TRBV7-9 with TRBJ2-3, with D unclear. This CDR3 spans 13 amino acids. The ends were cut back, 3 bases at V and 3 bases at J, with 7 bases in the middle. Germline-derived CDR1 and CDR2 are SEHNR and FQNEAQ (reference sequence). CDR3 protein: CASSFRQTDTQYF. The DNA for the CDR3 is TGTGCCAGCAGCTTTCGACAAACAGATACGCAGTATTTT.

This chain links TRBV4-2 with TRBJ2-5, with D perhaps TRBD2 (5 bases). Germline CDR1 is LGHNA and CDR2 is YNFKEQ. CDR3 length: 16 amino acids. V was shortened by 4 bases and J by 1 base, with 16 bases between the two germline ends. The CDR3, as DNA: TGTGCCAGCAGCCGATCCGGCCTAGCTTTCCAAGAGACCCAGTACTTC. Amino acid sequence: CASSRSGLAFQETQYF.

J is TRBJ2-7 and V is TRBV12-3 or TRBV12-4, with a weak D call TRBD1 (6 bases). The CDR3 extends over 14 amino acids. Trimming removed 5 bases at V and 1 base at J, with 12 bases between. CDR3 nucleotides: TGTGCCAGCAGTCCGCTGAGGGGGTCCTACGAGCAGTACTTC. Translating gives CASSPLRGSYEQYF.

The chain recombines TRBV7-2 with TRBJ2-7, with D possibly matching TRBD2 (5 bases). Germline V gene sequence: CDR1 SGHTA, CDR2 FQGNSA. Trimming pared 1 base from V and 2 bases from J, leaving 9 bases between. The CDR3 length is 14 residues. The CDR3: CASSLVVAPYEQYF. As DNA, the CDR3 is TGTGCCAGCAGCTTAGTCGTAGCGCCCTACGAGCAGTACTTC.